These T cell receptor beta chains were read from a single sample in a study of blood T cell repertoires in COVID-19. Clones were sequenced by immunoSEQ multiplex PCR, and TCRdb holds only the in-frame ones, with some missing. Altogether about 310,000 clones are present, approximately 90% being singletons, with the ten largest covering about 8.9%. The sequenced sample consisted of PBMCs or T cells enriched from blood (not recorded which). Source of these receptors: a woman under 30 who had recovered from COVID-19. The CDR3 runs from the conserved cysteine through the conserved F or W. The D gene is left open where the match is weak. Expanded clones are given a class, and other clones once, few, many or no size at all.

abundance: NA; v_gene: TRBV4-2; d_gene: TRBD1; j_gene: TRBJ2-7; CDR3nt: TGTGCCAGCAGCTACGACTCTTACAGGGGTTACTCCTACGAGCAGTACTTC; CDR3aa: CASSYDSYRGYSYEQYF
abundance: NA; v_gene: TRBV19; d_gene: NA; j_gene: TRBJ2-3; CDR3nt: TGTGCCAGTAGTGATTGGGGCGGGACGTCAGATACGCAGTATTTT; CDR3aa: CASSDWGGTSDTQYF
abundance: NA; v_gene: TRBV5-1; d_gene: TRBD2; j_gene: TRBJ2-3; CDR3nt: TGCGCCAGCAGCTTGGGAGTAGCGGGGAGCACAGATACGCAGTATTTT; CDR3aa: CASSLGVAGSTDTQYF
abundance: NA; v_gene: TRBV4-1; d_gene: TRBD1; j_gene: TRBJ2-3; CDR3nt: TGCGCCAGCAGCCAAGTGGGGACAGGGGCTAGCACAGATACGCAGTATTTT; CDR3aa: CASSQVGTGASTDTQYF
abundance: NA; v_gene: TRBV6-2/TRBV6-3; d_gene: TRBD2; j_gene: TRBJ2-4; CDR3nt: TGTGCCAGCAGTTACTGGGGAACTAGCGGGAGCCAAAACATTCAGTACTTC; CDR3aa: CASSYWGTSGSQNIQYF
abundance: NA; v_gene: TRBV4-2; d_gene: NA; j_gene: TRBJ1-1; CDR3nt: TGTGCCAGCAGCCACTTGAACACTGAAGCTTTCTTT; CDR3aa: CASSHLNTEAFF
abundance: NA; v_gene: TRBV10-3; d_gene: TRBD1; j_gene: TRBJ1-2; CDR3nt: TGTGCCATCAGAGTGGGACAGGACTATGGCTACACCTTC; CDR3aa: CAIRVGQDYGYTF
abundance: once; v_gene: TRBV4-3; d_gene: TRBD2; j_gene: TRBJ2-2; CDR3nt: TGCGCCAGCAGCCAAGACGGGGGGGCGAACACCGGGGAGCTGTTTTTT; CDR3aa: CASSQDGGANTGELFF
abundance: NA; v_gene: TRBV11-3; d_gene: TRBD1; j_gene: TRBJ1-2; CDR3nt: TGTGCCAGCAGCTTAGTTCTGGGACAGGAGCGAACGAACTATGGCTACACCTTC; CDR3aa: CASSLVLGQERTNYGYTF
abundance: NA; v_gene: TRBV20-1; d_gene: NA; j_gene: TRBJ2-7; CDR3nt: TGCAGTGCTGACACCTCCTACGAGCAGTACTTC; CDR3aa: CSADTSYEQYF
abundance: NA; v_gene: TRBV2; d_gene: NA; j_gene: TRBJ1-1; CDR3nt: TGTGCCAGCAGTATTAATCAGGGTTGGACTGAAGCTTTCTTT; CDR3aa: CASSINQGWTEAFF
abundance: NA; v_gene: TRBV2; d_gene: TRBD1; j_gene: TRBJ2-7; CDR3nt: TGTGCCAGCAGCCCACCGGGACAGGGAAAGTCCTACGAGCAGTACTTC; CDR3aa: CASSPPGQGKSYEQYF
abundance: NA; v_gene: TRBV12-3/TRBV12-4; d_gene: TRBD1; j_gene: TRBJ2-7; CDR3nt: TGTGCCAGCAGCAAGGGACAGGTACGGGAGCAGTACTTC; CDR3aa: CASSKGQVREQYF
abundance: NA; v_gene: TRBV6-2/TRBV6-3; d_gene: TRBD2; j_gene: TRBJ2-1; CDR3nt: TGTGCCAGCAGTTCGACTAGCGGGGCTTTAGGTGAGCAGTTCTTC; CDR3aa: CASSSTSGALGEQFF
abundance: NA; v_gene: TRBV28; d_gene: TRBD1; j_gene: TRBJ2-5; CDR3nt: TGTGCCAGCAGTTTGTTCGGGACAGGGCGGTTTGTAGATGAGACCCAGTACTTC; CDR3aa: CASSLFGTGRFVDETQYF
abundance: once; v_gene: TRBV19; d_gene: NA; j_gene: TRBJ2-5; CDR3nt: TGTGCCAGTAGTGCCAGACTTTTTGTAGAGACCCAGTACTTC; CDR3aa: CASSARLFVETQYF
abundance: NA; v_gene: TRBV21-1; d_gene: NA; j_gene: TRBJ1-1; CDR3nt: TGTGCCAGCAGCACCCTAGGGGTCGTTGGAGCTTTCTTT; CDR3aa: CASSTLGVVGAFF
abundance: NA; v_gene: TRBV7-2; d_gene: NA; j_gene: TRBJ1-2; CDR3nt: TGTGCCAGCAGCTTCAGTTTCAGTAACTATGGCTACACCTTC; CDR3aa: CASSFSFSNYGYTF
abundance: once; v_gene: TRBV12-5; d_gene: NA; j_gene: TRBJ2-1; CDR3nt: TGTGCTAGTGGTACGGGAGCGGACAATGAGCAGTTCTTC; CDR3aa: CASGTGADNEQFF
abundance: NA; v_gene: TRBV19; d_gene: NA; j_gene: TRBJ2-7; CDR3nt: TGTGCCACCTCAGTCCTCTACGAGCAGTACTTC; CDR3aa: CATSVLYEQYF
abundance: once; v_gene: TRBV30; d_gene: NA; j_gene: TRBJ2-2; CDR3nt: TGTGCCTGGAGTTTCACAGGGAACACCGGGGAGCTGTTTTTT; CDR3aa: CAWSFTGNTGELFF
abundance: many; v_gene: TRBV23-1; d_gene: TRBD2; j_gene: TRBJ2-1; CDR3nt: TGCGCCAGCAGTCACTTACTAGCGGGAGGGTACAATGAGCAGTTCTTC; CDR3aa: CASSHLLAGGYNEQFF
abundance: NA; v_gene: TRBV19; d_gene: NA; j_gene: TRBJ2-1; CDR3nt: TGTGCCAGTAGCCCGGGGAGGAGGGGTCGGGATGAGCAGTTCTTC; CDR3aa: CASSPGRRGRDEQFF
abundance: NA; v_gene: TRBV6-1; d_gene: NA; j_gene: TRBJ2-1; CDR3nt: TGTGCCAGCAGTGATGAGGGGAGACTAGTGAATGAGCAGTTCTTC; CDR3aa: CASSDEGRLVNEQFF
abundance: NA; v_gene: TRBV5-6; d_gene: NA; j_gene: TRBJ2-5; CDR3nt: TGTGCCAGCAGCTTGGCCGGAGGGCCCGCCCAAGAGACCCAGTACTTC; CDR3aa: CASSLAGGPAQETQYF
abundance: NA; v_gene: TRBV4-1; d_gene: NA; j_gene: TRBJ2-3; CDR3nt: TGCGCCAGCAGCCAAGCGGCGGGCACAGATACGCAGTATTTT; CDR3aa: CASSQAAGTDTQYF
abundance: NA; v_gene: TRBV6-2/TRBV6-3; d_gene: TRBD1; j_gene: TRBJ2-3; CDR3nt: TGTGCCAGCAGTTACTTCCCGCGCGGACAGGGAACAGATACGCAGTATTTT; CDR3aa: CASSYFPRGQGTDTQYF
abundance: few; v_gene: TRBV27; d_gene: NA; j_gene: TRBJ1-6; CDR3nt: TGTGCCAGCACCTACTCGTGGGGGGACGGTAGTTCACCCCTCCACTTT; CDR3aa: CASTYSWGDGSSPLHF
abundance: NA; v_gene: TRBV19; d_gene: NA; j_gene: TRBJ2-1; CDR3nt: TGTGCCAGTAGTACAGGGCAGGGGTCGAACAATGAGCAGTTCTTC; CDR3aa: CASSTGQGSNNEQFF
abundance: NA; v_gene: TRBV28; d_gene: TRBD1; j_gene: TRBJ1-2; CDR3nt: TGTGCCAGCAGAAGCTCAGGGGGTATCGCCTATGGCTACACCTTC; CDR3aa: CASRSSGGIAYGYTF
abundance: NA; v_gene: TRBV5-4; d_gene: TRBD1; j_gene: TRBJ1-2; CDR3nt: TGTGCCAGCAGCTTGGGAACAGGGGGTGCTGGCTACACCTTC; CDR3aa: CASSLGTGGAGYTF
abundance: NA; v_gene: TRBV19; d_gene: NA; j_gene: TRBJ1-6; CDR3nt: TGTGCCAGTAGTATCTTCGGGAATTCACCCCTCCACTTT; CDR3aa: CASSIFGNSPLHF
abundance: once; v_gene: TRBV7-8; d_gene: TRBD1; j_gene: TRBJ1-1; CDR3nt: TGTGCCAGCAGCCGGGACAGGGGGCCCACTGAAGCTTTCTTT; CDR3aa: CASSRDRGPTEAFF
abundance: NA; v_gene: TRBV7-8; d_gene: NA; j_gene: TRBJ1-2; CDR3nt: TGTGCCAGCAGCCTACTGGAGAGGGTGGACTATGGCTACACCTTC; CDR3aa: CASSLLERVDYGYTF
abundance: NA; v_gene: TRBV10-3; d_gene: TRBD1; j_gene: TRBJ1-4; CDR3nt: TGTGCCATCAGTGACGGGTCCGCGGGACAGGGTAATGAAAAACTGTTTTTT; CDR3aa: CAISDGSAGQGNEKLFF
abundance: NA; v_gene: TRBV18; d_gene: NA; j_gene: TRBJ2-7; CDR3nt: TGTGCCAGCTCACCCTTGGGCCTATCCTACGAGCAGTACTTC; CDR3aa: CASSPLGLSYEQYF
abundance: NA; v_gene: TRBV7-9; d_gene: TRBD2; j_gene: TRBJ2-1; CDR3nt: TGTGCCAGCAGCTTATGGCTAGCGGGAGGGCCGGGTGAGCAGTTCTTC; CDR3aa: CASSLWLAGGPGEQFF
abundance: NA; v_gene: TRBV6-5; d_gene: TRBD2; j_gene: TRBJ2-7; CDR3nt: TGTGCCAGCAGTTACGTAGCGGGGTTATCCTACGAGCAGTACTTC; CDR3aa: CASSYVAGLSYEQYF
abundance: NA; v_gene: TRBV9; d_gene: NA; j_gene: TRBJ1-1; CDR3nt: TGTGCCAGCAGCAAAGAGGGTTCGGTGGGCACTGAAGCTTTCTTT; CDR3aa: CASSKEGSVGTEAFF
abundance: NA; v_gene: TRBV28; d_gene: NA; j_gene: TRBJ1-5; CDR3nt: TGTGCCAGCAGTTTGAGGGTTATTAGCAATCAGCCCCAGCATTTT; CDR3aa: CASSLRVISNQPQHF
abundance: NA; v_gene: TRBV20-1; d_gene: NA; j_gene: TRBJ2-7; CDR3nt: TGCAGTGCTAGCTCTCGGACTCGGCAGTACTTC; CDR3aa: CSASSRTRQYF
abundance: NA; v_gene: TRBV28; d_gene: NA; j_gene: TRBJ1-1; CDR3nt: TGTGCCAGCAGTCGGACAGAAATTCCTTTCTTT; CDR3aa: CASSRTEIPFF
abundance: NA; v_gene: TRBV7-9; d_gene: TRBD1; j_gene: TRBJ1-5; CDR3nt: TGTGCCAGCAGCCATCACAGGGGTAGCAATCAGCCCCAGCATTTT; CDR3aa: CASSHHRGSNQPQHF
abundance: few; v_gene: TRBV27; d_gene: NA; j_gene: TRBJ1-1; CDR3nt: TGTGCCAGCAGTTATCTAAGCGGGAACACTGAAGCTTTCTTT; CDR3aa: CASSYLSGNTEAFF
abundance: NA; v_gene: TRBV7-9; d_gene: TRBD2; j_gene: TRBJ2-7; CDR3nt: TGTGCCAGCAGCCCGTGGGGGGGAGTCTACGAGCAGTACTTC; CDR3aa: CASSPWGGVYEQYF
abundance: NA; v_gene: TRBV3-1/TRBV3-2; d_gene: TRBD1; j_gene: TRBJ2-7; CDR3nt: TGTGCCAGCAGCCAAGACGGACAGGGGGCAAACTACGAGCAGTACTTC; CDR3aa: CASSQDGQGANYEQYF
abundance: NA; v_gene: TRBV27; d_gene: NA; j_gene: TRBJ1-4; CDR3nt: TGTGCCAGCAGTACAGTGAAATCTAATGAAAAACTGTTTTTT; CDR3aa: CASSTVKSNEKLFF
abundance: NA; v_gene: TRBV6-5; d_gene: NA; j_gene: TRBJ1-1; CDR3nt: TGTGCCAGCAGTTCCCGCCTCAGGGGTGGCACTGAAGCTTTCTTT; CDR3aa: CASSSRLRGGTEAFF
abundance: NA; v_gene: TRBV28; d_gene: NA; j_gene: TRBJ2-7; CDR3nt: TGTGCCAGCAGTTTATACAACTACGAGCAGTACTTC; CDR3aa: CASSLYNYEQYF
abundance: NA; v_gene: TRBV19; d_gene: TRBD1; j_gene: TRBJ1-1; CDR3nt: TGTGCCAGTAGTCTTCTACCTCGACAGGGCGCGAACACTGAAGCTTTCTTT; CDR3aa: CASSLLPRQGANTEAFF
abundance: NA; v_gene: TRBV15; d_gene: TRBD1; j_gene: TRBJ1-5; CDR3nt: TGTGCCACCAGCAGAGATCAGGGACAGGTTTCTCCCCAGCATTTT; CDR3aa: CATSRDQGQVSPQHF
abundance: NA; v_gene: TRBV3-1/TRBV3-2; d_gene: TRBD2; j_gene: TRBJ2-3; CDR3nt: TGTGCCAGCAGCCACCCTAGCGGGGCCAGCACAGATACGCAGTATTTT; CDR3aa: CASSHPSGASTDTQYF